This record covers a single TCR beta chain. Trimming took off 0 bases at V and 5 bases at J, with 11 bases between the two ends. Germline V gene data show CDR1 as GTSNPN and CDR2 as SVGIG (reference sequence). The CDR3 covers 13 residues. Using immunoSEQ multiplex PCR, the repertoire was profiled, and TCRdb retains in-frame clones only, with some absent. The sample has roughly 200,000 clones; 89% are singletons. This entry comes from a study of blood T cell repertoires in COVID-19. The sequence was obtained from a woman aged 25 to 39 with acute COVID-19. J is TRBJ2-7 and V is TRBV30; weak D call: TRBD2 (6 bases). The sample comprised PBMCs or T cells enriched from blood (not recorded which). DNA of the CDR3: TGTGCCTGGAGTGTTACTAGCTTCAACGAGCAGTACTTC. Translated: CAWSVTSFNEQYF. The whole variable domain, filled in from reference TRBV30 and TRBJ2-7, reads SQTIHQWPATLVQPVGSPLSLECTVEGTSNPNLYWYRQAAGRGLQLLFYSVGIGQISSEVPQNLSASRPQDRQFILSSKKLLLSDSGFYLCAWSVTSFNEQYFGPGTRLTVT.